This TCR beta chain is from a study of blood T cell repertoires in COVID-19. Measured with immunoSEQ multiplex PCR; TCRdb has only the in-frame clones, and not every one. The table records under 500,000 clones, around nine tenths of them present only once. Losses at the gene ends were 0 bases for V and 7 bases for J; bases not matched to a gene: 2. The CDR3 contains 13 residues. Looked up from germline, CDR1 is SGHDT and CDR2 is YYEEEE. The sample holds one count of this clone. Researchers sorted participants into cohorts using their self-reported clinical history. The sequence derives from a woman aged 18-35 years with acute COVID-19. This chain uses TRBV5-6 with TRBJ2-7; 9 bases are shared with TRBD1. The sequencing input was PBMCs or T cells enriched from blood (not recorded which). The CDR3 sequence is CASSLGDRVEQYF. CDR3 in DNA: TGTGCCAGCAGCTTGGGGGACAGGGTTGAGCAGTACTTC.